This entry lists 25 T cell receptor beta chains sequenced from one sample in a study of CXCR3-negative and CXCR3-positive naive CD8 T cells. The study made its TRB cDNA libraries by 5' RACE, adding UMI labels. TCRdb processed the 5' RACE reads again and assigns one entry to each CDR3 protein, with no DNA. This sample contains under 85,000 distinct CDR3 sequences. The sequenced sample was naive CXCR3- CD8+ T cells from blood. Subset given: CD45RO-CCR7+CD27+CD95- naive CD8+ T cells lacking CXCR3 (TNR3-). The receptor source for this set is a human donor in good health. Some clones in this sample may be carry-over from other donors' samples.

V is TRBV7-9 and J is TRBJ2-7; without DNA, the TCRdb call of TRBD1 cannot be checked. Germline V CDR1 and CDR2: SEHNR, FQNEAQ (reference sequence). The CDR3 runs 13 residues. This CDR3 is CASSSGQTYEQYF.

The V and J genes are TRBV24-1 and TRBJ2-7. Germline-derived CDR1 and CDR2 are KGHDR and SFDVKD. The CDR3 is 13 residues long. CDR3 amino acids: CATSPRSSYEQYF.

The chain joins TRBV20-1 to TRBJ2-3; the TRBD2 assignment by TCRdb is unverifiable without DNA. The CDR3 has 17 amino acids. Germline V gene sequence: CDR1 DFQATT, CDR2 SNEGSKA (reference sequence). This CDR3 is CSARDKAASGAADTQYF.

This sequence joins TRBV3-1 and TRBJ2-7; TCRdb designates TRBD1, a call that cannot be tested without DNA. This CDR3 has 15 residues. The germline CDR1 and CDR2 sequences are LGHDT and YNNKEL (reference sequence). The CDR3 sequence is CASSPTGGQSYEQYF.

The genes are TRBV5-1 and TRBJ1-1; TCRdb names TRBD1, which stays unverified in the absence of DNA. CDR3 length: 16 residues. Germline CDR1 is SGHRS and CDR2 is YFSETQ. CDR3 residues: CASSPESGGPNTEAFF.

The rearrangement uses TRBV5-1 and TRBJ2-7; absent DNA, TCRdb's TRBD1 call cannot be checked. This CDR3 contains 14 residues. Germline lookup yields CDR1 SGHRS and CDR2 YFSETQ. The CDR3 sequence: CASSSRDRGYEQYF.

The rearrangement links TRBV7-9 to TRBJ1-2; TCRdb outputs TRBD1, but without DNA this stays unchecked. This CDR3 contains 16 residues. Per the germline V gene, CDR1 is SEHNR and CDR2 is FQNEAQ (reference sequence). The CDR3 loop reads CASSPTPGHPNYGYTF.

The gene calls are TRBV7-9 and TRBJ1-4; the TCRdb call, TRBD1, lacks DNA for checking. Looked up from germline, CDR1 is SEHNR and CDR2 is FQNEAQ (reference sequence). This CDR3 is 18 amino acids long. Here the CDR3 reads CASSPRDRALATNEKLFF.

The CDR3 region is CSVRQGNEQFF. The rearrangement links TRBV29-1 to TRBJ2-1; the D call from TCRdb, TRBD1, cannot be confirmed without DNA. The CDR3 runs 11 residues. Germline CDR1 and CDR2: SQVTM and ANQGSEA.

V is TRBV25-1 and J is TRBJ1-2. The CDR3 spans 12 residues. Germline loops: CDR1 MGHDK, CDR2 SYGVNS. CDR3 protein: CASSDSPHGYTF.

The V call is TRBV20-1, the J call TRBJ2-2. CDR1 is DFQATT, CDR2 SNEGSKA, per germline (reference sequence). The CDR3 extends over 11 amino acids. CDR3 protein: CSARFTGELFF.

The CDR3: CASSKAIGWNTGELFF. The chain combines TRBV21-1 with TRBJ2-2. TRBV21-1 corresponds to a pseudogene. CDR3 length: 16 residues.

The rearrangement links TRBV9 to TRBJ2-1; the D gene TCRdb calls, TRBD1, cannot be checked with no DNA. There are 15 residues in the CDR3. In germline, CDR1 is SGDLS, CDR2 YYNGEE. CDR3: CASTGTASSYNEQFF.

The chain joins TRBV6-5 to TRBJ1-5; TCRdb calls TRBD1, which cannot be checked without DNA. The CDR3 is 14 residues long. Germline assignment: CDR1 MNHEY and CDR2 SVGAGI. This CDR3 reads CASSYSLGAKPQHF.

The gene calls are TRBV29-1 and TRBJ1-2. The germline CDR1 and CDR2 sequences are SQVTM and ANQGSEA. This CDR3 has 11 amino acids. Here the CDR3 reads CSVERAGGYTF.

CDR3 protein: CASSVGTGDYNEQFF. The V call is TRBV11-1, the J call TRBJ2-1; the TRBD1 assignment by TCRdb is unverifiable without DNA. Germline CDR1 SGHAT, CDR2 FQDESV (reference sequence). The CDR3 runs 15 residues.

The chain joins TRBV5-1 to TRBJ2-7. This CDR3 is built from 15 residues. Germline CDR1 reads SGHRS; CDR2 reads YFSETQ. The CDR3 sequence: CASSLQAGFSYEQYF.

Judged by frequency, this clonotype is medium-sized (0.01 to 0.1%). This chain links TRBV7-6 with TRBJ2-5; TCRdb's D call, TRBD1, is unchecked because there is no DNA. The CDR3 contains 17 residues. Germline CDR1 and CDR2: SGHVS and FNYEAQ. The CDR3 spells CASSRTVGQGFGETQYF.

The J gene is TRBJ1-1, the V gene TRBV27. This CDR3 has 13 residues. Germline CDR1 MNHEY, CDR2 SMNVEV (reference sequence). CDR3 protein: CASSFTQNTEAFF.

CDR3 protein: CASSRGLAGQDEQYF. The rearrangement joins TRBV7-6 to TRBJ2-7; TCRdb gives TRBD2 as the D gene, but with no DNA this cannot be confirmed. CDR1 and CDR2 from the germline V gene are SGHVS and FNYEAQ. CDR3 length equals 15 residues.

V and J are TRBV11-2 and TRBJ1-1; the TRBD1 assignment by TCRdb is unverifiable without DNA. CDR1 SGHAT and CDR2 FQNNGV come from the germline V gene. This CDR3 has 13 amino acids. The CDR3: CASSLATGWEAFF.

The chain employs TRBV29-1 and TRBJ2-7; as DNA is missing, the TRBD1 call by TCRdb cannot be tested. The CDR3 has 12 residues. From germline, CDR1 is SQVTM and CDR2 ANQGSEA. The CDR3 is CSVVGDRHEQYF.

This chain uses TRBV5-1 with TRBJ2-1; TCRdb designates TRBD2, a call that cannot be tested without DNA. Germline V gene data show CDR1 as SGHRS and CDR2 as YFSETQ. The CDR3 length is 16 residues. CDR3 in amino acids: CASSFVGRERPNEQFF.

The CDR3 sequence: CASSPFSGGTMDEQFF. The chain combines TRBV12-3 or TRBV12-4 with TRBJ2-1; TCRdb proposes TRBD2, but this gene call is untestable without DNA. The CDR3 length is 16 residues.

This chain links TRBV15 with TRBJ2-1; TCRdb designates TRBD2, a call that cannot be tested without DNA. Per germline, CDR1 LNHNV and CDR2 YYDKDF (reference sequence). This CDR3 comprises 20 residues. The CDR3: CATSRDRGNVLAGGGYEQFF.